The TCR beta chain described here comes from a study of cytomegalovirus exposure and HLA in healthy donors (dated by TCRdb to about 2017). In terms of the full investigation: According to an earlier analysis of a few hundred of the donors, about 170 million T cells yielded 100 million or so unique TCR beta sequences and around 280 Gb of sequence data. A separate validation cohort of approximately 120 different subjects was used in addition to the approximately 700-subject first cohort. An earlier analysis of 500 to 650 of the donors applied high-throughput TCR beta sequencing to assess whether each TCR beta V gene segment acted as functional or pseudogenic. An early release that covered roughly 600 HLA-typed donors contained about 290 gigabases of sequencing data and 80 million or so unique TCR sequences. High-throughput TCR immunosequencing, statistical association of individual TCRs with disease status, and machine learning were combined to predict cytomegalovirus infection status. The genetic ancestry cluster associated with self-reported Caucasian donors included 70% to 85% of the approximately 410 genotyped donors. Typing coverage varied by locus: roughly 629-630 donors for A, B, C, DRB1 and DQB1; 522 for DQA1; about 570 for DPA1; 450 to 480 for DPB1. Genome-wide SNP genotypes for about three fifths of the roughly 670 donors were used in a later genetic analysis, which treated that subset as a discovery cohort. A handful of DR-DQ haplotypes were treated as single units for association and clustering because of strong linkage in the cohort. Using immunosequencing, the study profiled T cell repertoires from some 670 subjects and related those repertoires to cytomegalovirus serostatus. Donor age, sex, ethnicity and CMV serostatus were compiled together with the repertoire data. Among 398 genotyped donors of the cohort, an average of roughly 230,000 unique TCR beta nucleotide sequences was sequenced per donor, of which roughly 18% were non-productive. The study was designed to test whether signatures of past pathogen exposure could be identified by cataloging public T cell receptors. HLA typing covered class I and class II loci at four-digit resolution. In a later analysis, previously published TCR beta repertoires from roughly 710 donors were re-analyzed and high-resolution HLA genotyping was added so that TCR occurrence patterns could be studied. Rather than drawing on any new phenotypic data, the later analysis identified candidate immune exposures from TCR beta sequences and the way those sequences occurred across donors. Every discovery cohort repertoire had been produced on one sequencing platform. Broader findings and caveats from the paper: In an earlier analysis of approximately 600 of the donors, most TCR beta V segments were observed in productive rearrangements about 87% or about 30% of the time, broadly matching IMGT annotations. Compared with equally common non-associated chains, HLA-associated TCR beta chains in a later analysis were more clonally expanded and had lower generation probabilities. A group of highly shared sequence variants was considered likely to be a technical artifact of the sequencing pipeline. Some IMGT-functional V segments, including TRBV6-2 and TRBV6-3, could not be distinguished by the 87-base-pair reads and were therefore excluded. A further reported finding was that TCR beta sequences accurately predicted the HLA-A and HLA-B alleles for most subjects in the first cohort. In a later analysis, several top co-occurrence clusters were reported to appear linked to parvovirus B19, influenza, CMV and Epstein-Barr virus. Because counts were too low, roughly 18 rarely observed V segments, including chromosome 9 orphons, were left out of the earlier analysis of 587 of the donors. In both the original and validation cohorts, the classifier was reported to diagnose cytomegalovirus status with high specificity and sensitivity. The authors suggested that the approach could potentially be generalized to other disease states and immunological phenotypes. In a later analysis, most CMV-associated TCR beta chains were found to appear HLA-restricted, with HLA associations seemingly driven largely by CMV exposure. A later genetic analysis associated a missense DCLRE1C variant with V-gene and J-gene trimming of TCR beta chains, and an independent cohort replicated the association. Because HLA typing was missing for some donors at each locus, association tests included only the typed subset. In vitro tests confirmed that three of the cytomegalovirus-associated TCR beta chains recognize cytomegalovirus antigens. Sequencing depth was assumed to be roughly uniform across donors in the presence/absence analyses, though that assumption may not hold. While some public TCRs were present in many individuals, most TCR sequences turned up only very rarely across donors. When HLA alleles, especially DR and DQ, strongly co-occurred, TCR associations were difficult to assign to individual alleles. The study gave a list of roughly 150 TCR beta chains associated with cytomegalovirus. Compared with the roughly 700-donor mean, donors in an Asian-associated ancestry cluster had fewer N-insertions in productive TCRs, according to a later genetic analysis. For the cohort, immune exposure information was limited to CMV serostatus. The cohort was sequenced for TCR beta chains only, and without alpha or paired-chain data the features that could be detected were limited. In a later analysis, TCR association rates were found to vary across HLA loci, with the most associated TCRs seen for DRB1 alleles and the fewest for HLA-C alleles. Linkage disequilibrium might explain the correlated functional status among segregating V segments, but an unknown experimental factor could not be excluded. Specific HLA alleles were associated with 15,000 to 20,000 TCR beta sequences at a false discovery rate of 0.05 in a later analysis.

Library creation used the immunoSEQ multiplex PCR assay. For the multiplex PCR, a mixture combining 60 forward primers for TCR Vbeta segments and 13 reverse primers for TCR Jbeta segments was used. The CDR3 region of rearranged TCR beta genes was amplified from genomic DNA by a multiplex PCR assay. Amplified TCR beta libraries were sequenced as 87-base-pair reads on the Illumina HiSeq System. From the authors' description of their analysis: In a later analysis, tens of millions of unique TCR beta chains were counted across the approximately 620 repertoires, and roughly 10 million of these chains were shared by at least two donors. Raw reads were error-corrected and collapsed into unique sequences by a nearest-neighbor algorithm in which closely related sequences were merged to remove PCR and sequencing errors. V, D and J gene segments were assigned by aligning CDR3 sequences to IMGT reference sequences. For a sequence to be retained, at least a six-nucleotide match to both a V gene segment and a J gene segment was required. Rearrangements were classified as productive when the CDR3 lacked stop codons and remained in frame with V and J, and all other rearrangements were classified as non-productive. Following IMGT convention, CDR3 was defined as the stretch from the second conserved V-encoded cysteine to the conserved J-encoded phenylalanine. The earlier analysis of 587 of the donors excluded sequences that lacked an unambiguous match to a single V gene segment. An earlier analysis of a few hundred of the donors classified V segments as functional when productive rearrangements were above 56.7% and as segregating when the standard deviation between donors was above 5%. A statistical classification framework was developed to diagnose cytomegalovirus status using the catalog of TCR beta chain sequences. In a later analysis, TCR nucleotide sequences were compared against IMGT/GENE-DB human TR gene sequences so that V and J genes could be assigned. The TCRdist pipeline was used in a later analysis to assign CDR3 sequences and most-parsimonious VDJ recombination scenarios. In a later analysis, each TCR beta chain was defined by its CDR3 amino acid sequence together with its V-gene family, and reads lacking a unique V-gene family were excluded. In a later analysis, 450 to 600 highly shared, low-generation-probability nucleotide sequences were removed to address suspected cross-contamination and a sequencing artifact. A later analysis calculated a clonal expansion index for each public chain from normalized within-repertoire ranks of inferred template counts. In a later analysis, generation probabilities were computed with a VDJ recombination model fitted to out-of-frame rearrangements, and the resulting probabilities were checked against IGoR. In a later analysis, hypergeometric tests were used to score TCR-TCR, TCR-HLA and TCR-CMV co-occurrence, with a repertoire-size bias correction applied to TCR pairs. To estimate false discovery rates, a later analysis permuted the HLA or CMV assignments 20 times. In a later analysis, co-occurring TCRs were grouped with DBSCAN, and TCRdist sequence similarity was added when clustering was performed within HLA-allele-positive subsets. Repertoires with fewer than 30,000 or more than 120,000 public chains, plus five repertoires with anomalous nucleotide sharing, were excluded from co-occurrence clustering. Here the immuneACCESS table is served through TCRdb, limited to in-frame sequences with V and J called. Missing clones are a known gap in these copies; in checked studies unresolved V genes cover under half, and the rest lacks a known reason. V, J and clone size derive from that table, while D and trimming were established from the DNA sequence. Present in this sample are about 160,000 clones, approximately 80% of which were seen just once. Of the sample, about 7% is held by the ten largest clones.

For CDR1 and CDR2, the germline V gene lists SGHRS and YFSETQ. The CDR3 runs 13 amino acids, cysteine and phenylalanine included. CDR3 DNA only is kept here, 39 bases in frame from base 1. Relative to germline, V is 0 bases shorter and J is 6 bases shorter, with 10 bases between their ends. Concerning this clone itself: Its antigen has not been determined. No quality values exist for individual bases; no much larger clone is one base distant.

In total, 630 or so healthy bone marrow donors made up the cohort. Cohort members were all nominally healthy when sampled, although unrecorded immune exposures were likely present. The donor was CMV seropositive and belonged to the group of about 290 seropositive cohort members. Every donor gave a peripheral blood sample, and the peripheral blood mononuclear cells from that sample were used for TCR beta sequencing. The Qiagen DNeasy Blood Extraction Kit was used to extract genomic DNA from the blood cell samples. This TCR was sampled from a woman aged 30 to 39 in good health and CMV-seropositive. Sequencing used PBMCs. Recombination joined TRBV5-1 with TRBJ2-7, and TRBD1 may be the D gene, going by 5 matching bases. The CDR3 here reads CASSLGGAGEQYF. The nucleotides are TGCGCCAGCAGCTTGGGTGGGGCTGGCGAGCAGTACTTC.